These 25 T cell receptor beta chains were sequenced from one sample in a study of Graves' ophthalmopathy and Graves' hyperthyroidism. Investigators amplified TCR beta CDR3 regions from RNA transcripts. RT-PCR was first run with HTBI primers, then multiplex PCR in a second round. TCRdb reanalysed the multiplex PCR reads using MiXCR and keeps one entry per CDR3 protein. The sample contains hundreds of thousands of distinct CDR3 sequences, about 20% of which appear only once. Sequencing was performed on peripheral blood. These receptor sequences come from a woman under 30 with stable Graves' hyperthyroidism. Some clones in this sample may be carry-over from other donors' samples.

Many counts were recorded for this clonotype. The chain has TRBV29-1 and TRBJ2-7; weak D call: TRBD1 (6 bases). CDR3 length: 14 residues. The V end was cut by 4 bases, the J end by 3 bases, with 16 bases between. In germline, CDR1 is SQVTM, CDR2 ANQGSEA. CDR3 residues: CSVVDETGSYEQYF. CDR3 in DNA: TGCAGCGTTGTAGACGAAACAGGGAGCTACGAGCAGTACTTC.

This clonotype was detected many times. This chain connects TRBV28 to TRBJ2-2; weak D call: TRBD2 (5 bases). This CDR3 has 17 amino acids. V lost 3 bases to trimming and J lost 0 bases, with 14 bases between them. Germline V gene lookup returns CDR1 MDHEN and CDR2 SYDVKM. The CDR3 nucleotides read TGTGCCAGCAGTTTCTCCCCGGGGATGCCGAACACCGGGGAGCTGTTTTTT. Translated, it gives CASSFSPGMPNTGELFF.

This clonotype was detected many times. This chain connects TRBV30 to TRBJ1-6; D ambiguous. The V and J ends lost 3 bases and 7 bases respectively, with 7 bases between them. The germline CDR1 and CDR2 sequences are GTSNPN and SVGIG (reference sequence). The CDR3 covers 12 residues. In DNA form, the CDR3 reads TGTGCCTGGAGCTTGGGGAATTCACCCCTCCACTTT. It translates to CAWSLGNSPLHF.

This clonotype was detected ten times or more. The CDR3 protein is CAISRPGQGDYGYTF. CDR3 nucleotides: TGTGCCATCTCGCGACCCGGACAGGGCGACTATGGCTACACCTTC. J is TRBJ1-2 and V is TRBV10-3; TRBD1 aligns across 8 bases. Trimming removed 8 bases from V and 3 bases from J; junction bases left unmatched: 11. The CDR3 runs to 15 residues. The germline V gene encodes CDR1 ENHRY and CDR2 SYGVKD.

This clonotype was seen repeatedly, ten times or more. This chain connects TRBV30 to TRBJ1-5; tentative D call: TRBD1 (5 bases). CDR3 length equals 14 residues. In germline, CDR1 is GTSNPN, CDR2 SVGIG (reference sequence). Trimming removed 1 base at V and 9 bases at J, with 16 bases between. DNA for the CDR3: TGTGCCTGGAGTGGTAGCAGGGAGGGAAGGCCCCAGCATTTT. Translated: CAWSGSREGRPQHF.

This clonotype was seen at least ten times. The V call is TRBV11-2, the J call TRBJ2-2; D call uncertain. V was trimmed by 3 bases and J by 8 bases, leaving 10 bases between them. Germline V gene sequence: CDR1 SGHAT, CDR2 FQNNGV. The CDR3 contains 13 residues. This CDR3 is CASSFGPGGELFF. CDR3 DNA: TGTGCCAGCAGCTTCGGTCCTGGTGGGGAGCTGTTTTTT.

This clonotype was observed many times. The CDR3 reads CASKSGGADGYTF. The CDR3, as DNA: TGTGCCAGCAAGTCGGGGGGCGCCGATGGCTACACCTTC. This chain connects TRBV2 to TRBJ1-2; maybe TRBD1 (6 bases). Trimming cost V 7 bases and J 6 bases, with 15 bases left between them. The CDR3 totals 13 residues. Germline CDR1 and CDR2: SNHLY and FYNNEI. Full variable domain (outside the CDR3, taken from reference TRBV2 and TRBJ1-2): EPEVTQTPSHQVTQMGQEVILRCVPISNHLYFYWYRQILGQKVEFLVSFYNNEISEKSEIFDDQFSVERPDGSNFTLKIRSTKLEDSAMYFCASKSGGADGYTFGSGTRLTVV.

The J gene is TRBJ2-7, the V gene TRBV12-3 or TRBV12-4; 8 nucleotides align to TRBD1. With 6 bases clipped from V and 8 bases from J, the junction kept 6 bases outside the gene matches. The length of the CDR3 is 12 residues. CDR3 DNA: TGTGCCAGCAGCTTGGACAGGGTCAAGCAGTACTTC. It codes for CASSLDRVKQYF.

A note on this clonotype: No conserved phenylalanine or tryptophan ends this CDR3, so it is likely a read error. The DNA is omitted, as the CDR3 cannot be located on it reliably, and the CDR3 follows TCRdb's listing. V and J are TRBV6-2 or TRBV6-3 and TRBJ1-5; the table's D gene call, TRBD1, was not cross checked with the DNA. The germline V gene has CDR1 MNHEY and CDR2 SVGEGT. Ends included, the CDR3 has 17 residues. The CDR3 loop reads CASSPLTGAYSNQPQQL.

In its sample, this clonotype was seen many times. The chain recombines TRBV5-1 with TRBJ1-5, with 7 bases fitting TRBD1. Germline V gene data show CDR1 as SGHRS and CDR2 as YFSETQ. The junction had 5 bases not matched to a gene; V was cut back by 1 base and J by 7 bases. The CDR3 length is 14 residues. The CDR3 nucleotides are TGCGCCAGCAGCTTGTCTACAGGGGTGCAGCCCCAGCATTTT. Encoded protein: CASSLSTGVQPQHF.

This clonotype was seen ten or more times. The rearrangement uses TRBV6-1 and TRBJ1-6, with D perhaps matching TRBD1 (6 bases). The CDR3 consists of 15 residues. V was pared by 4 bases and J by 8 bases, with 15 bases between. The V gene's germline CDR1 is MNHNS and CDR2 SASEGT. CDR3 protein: CASSATQGNHSPLHF. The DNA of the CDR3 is TGTGCCAGCAGTGCAACGCAGGGGAATCATTCACCCCTCCACTTT.

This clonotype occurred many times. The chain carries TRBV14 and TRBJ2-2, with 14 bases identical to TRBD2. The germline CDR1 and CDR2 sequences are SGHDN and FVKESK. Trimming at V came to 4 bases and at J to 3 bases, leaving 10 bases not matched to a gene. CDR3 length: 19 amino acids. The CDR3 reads CASSPSRGLAGGHTGELFF. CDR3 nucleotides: TGTGCCAGCAGCCCTTCGCGAGGACTAGCGGGGGGTCACACCGGGGAGCTGTTTTTT. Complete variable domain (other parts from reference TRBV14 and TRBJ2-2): EAGVTQFPSHSVIEKGQTVTLRCDPISGHDNLYWYRRVMGKEIKFLLHFVKESKQDESGMPNNRFLAERTGGTYSTLKVQPAELEDSGVYFCASSPSRGLAGGHTGELFFGEGSRLTVL.

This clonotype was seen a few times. CDR3 sequence reads: CASSQEEGVLNTEAFF. The CDR3 bases are TGTGCCAGCAGCCAAGAAGAGGGGGTTTTGAACACTGAAGCTTTCTTT. This chain uses TRBV3-1 with TRBJ1-1; TRBD1 might be the D (6 bases). Per germline, CDR1 LGHDT and CDR2 YNNKEL (reference sequence). Deletions cut 0 bases from V and 0 bases from J, with 11 bases between. The CDR3 covers 16 residues.

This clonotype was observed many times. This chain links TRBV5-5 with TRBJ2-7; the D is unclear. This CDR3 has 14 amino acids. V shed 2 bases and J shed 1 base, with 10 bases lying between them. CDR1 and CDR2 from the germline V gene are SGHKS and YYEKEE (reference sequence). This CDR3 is CASSFVVGSYEQYF. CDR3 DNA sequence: TGTGCCAGCAGCTTCGTGGTAGGGTCCTACGAGCAGTACTTC.

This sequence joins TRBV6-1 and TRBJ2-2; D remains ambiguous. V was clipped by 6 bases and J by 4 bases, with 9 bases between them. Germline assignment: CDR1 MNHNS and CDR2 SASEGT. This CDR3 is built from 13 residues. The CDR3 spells CASRRDRTGELFF. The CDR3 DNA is TGTGCCAGCAGACGAGACCGCACCGGGGAGCTGTTTTTT.

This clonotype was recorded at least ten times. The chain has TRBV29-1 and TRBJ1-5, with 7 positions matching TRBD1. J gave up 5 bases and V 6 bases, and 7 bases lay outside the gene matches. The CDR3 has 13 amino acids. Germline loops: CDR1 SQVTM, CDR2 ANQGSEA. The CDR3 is CSVRVDRDQPQHF. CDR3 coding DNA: TGCAGCGTCCGGGTTGACAGGGATCAGCCCCAGCATTTT.

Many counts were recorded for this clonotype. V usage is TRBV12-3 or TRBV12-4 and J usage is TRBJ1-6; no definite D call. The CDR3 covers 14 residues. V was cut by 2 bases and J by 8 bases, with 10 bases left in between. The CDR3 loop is CASSLRSQDSPLHF. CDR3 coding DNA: TGTGCCAGCAGTTTACGGAGTCAGGATTCACCCCTCCACTTT.

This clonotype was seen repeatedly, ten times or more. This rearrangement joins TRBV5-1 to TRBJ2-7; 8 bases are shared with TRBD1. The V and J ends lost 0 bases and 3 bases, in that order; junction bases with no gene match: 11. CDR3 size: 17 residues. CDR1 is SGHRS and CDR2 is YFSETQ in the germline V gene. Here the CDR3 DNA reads TGCGCCAGCAGCTTGGGAATGACAGGGGAAGGGAACTACGAGCAGTACTTC. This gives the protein CASSLGMTGEGNYEQYF.

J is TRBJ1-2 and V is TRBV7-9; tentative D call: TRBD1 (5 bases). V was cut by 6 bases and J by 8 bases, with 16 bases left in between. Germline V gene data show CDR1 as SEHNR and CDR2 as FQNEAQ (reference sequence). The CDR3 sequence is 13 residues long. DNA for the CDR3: TGTGCCAGCAGGTATAACCAGGGTAGCGGCTACACCTTC. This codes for CASRYNQGSGYTF.

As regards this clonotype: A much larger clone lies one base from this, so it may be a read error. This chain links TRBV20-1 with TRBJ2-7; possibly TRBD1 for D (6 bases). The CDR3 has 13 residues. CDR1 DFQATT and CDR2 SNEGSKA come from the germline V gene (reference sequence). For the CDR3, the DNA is TGCACTGCTAGCTATAGGGGGAGTTACGAGCAGTACTTC. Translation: CTASYRGSYEQYF.

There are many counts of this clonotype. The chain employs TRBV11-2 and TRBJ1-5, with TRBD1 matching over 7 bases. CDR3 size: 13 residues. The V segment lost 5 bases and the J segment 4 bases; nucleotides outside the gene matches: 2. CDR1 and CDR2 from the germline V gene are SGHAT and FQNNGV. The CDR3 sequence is CASSQTGNQPQHF. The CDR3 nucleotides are TGTGCCAGCAGCCAGACAGGGAATCAGCCCCAGCATTTT.

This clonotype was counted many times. The CDR3 DNA is TGCGCCAGCAGCGCGGACCCAGGGGTGAACACTGAAGCTTTCTTT. Translation: CASSADPGVNTEAFF. J is TRBJ1-1 and V is TRBV5-1; weak D call: TRBD1 (6 bases). Trimming took off 4 bases at V and 0 bases at J, with 13 bases between the two ends. Germline CDR1 and CDR2: SGHRS and YFSETQ. CDR3 length: 15 amino acids.

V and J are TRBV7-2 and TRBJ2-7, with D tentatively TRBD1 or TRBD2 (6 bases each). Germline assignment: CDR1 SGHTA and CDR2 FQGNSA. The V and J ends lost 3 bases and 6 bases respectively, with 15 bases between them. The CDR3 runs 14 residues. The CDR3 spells CASSFYQQGGEQYF. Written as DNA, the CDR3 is TGTGCCAGCAGCTTTTACCAACAGGGAGGCGAGCAGTACTTC.

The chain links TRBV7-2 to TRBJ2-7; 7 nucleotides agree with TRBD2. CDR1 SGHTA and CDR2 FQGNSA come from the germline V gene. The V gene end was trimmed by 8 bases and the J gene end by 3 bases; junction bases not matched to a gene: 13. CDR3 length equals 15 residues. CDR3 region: CASLDPGAGHYEQYF. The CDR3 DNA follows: TGTGCCAGCCTGGATCCGGGAGCGGGGCACTACGAGCAGTACTTC.

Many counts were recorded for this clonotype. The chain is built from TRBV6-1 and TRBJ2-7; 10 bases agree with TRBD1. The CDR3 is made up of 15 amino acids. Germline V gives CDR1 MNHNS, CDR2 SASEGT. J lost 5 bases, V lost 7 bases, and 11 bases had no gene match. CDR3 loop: CASNPGGTGENEQYF. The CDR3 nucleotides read TGTGCCAGCAACCCAGGCGGGACAGGGGAAAACGAGCAGTACTTC.